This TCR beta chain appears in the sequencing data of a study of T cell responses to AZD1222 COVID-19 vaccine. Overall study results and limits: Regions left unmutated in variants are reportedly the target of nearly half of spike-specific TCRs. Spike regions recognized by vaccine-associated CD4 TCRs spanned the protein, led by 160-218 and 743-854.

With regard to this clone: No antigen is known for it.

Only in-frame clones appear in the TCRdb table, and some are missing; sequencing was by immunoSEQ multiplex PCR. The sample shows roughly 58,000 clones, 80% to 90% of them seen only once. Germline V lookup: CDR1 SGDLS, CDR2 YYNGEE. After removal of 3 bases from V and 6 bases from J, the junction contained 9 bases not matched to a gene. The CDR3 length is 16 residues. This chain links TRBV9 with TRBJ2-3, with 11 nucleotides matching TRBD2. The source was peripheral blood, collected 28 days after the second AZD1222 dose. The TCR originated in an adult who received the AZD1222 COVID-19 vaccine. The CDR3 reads CASSAGLAGGFDTQYF. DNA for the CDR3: TGTGCCAGCAGCGCGGGGCTAGCGGGGGGATTCGATACGCAGTATTTT.